The 12 T cell receptor beta chains presented below share a single source sample, sequenced in a study of T cells in Graves' hyperthyroidism and ophthalmopathy. Amplification yielded TCR beta CDR3 regions, with RNA transcripts as the source. TCR CDR3 underwent first-round RT-PCR with the HTBI primer set. MiXCR, run by TCRdb on the multiplex PCR reads, gives a single entry per CDR3 protein. The data show 500,000 to 650,000 distinct CDR3 sequences, 14% seen once. The sample taken for sequencing was blood. The receptors here all came from a woman aged 35 to 49 with Graves' hyperthyroidism.

This clonotype was counted a few times. The V and J genes are TRBV5-1 and TRBJ2-7; TRBD1 is a possible D gene (6 bases). The CDR3 is made up of 14 amino acids. V was shortened by 0 bases and J by 6 bases, with 13 bases between the two germline ends. Germline loops: CDR1 SGHRS, CDR2 YFSETQ. CDR3: CASSLGDISSEQYF. The DNA for the CDR3 is TGCGCCAGCAGCTTGGGGGACATTTCTAGCGAGCAGTACTTC. The variable domain in full, with the rest retrieved from reference TRBV5-1 and TRBJ2-7, is KAGVTQTPRYLIKTRGQQVTLSCSPISGHRSVSWYQQTPGQGLQFLFEYFSETQRNKGNFPGRFSGRQFSNSRSEMNVSTLELGDSALYLCASSLGDISSEQYFGPGTRLTVT.

The table lists this clonotype with a few counts. The rearrangement links TRBV20-1 to TRBJ2-1; 8 nucleotides agree with TRBD2. V lost 3 bases and J lost 4; bases outside the gene matches: 8. This CDR3 has 15 amino acids. Germline CDR1 and CDR2: DFQATT and SNEGSKA (reference sequence). CDR3 nucleotides: TGCAGTGCTAGGGGTAGCGGGGTGGGGTACAATGAGCAGTTCTTC. Amino acid sequence: CSARGSGVGYNEQFF.

The sample holds many counts of this clonotype. V and J are TRBV20-1 and TRBJ1-2; D is ambiguous. Germline V gene lookup returns CDR1 DFQATT and CDR2 SNEGSKA (reference sequence). The CDR3 runs to 13 residues. CDR3 protein: CRPQDGNNYGYTF. The CDR3 DNA sequence: TGCAGACCTCAGGACGGGAATAACTATGGCTACACCTTC.

In this sample, this clonotype turned up a few times. The rearrangement joins TRBV19 to TRBJ1-2; 12 nucleotides agree with TRBD1. Trimming cost V 3 bases and J 8 bases; bases outside gene matches: 4. The CDR3 spans 14 residues. Per the germline V gene, CDR1 is LNHDA and CDR2 is SQIVND (reference sequence). CDR3 DNA sequence: TGTGCCAGTAGTATTGGGACAGGGGGCGTCGGCTACACCTTC. Its translation is CASSIGTGGVGYTF.

The chain uses TRBV7-3 and TRBJ2-1; D remains ambiguous. With 1 base removed from V and 5 bases from J, the gap between germline ends came to 6 bases. Germline V gives CDR1 SGHTA, CDR2 FQGTGA. The CDR3 loop spans 13 amino acids. CDR3 region: CASSLISNNEQFF. Here the CDR3 DNA reads TGTGCCAGCAGCTTAATTTCCAACAATGAGCAGTTCTTC.

This clonotype was counted ten times or more. CDR3 DNA: TGCAGTGCTAGAGATACGAGAGGACAGGGGCGGTCCTACGAGCAGTACTTC. It codes for CSARDTRGQGRSYEQYF. J is TRBJ2-7 and V is TRBV20-1; 9 bases align to TRBD1. Looked up from germline, CDR1 is DFQATT and CDR2 is SNEGSKA (reference sequence). J was trimmed by 1 base and V by 0 bases; bases with no gene match: 10. CDR3 length equals 17 residues.

This clonotype was seen a handful of times. One end of the junction fails to match germline, which may point to a read error. The chain combines TRBV13 with TRBJ1-1; D gene ambiguous. The CDR3 runs to 12 residues. Germline V CDR1 and CDR2: PRHDT, FYEKMQ (reference sequence). CDR3 residues: CTSSSAETEAFF. The CDR3 DNA sequence: TGTACCAGCAGCTCGGCCGAGACTGAAGCTTTCTTT.

This clonotype was seen at least ten times. The rearrangement joins TRBV20-1 to TRBJ2-5; 10 bases map to TRBD2. The length of the CDR3 is 15 residues. Losses at the gene ends were 6 bases for V and 5 bases for J; bases not matched to a gene: 12. Germline loops: CDR1 DFQATT, CDR2 SNEGSKA (reference sequence). CDR3 amino acids: CSAQGGTSASETQYF. CDR3 DNA: TGCAGTGCCCAAGGCGGGACTAGCGCTTCGGAGACCCAGTACTTC.

This clonotype was observed at least ten times. V usage is TRBV12-3 or TRBV12-4 and J usage is TRBJ2-2; TRBD1 agrees at 7 bases. Germline trimming cut 5 bases from V and 4 bases from J; bases unmatched to any gene: 10. The CDR3 totals 16 residues. The CDR3 here is CASSRPSGTVTGELFF. CDR3 nucleotides: TGTGCCAGCAGTCGTCCTTCCGGGACAGTCACCGGGGAGCTGTTTTTT.

This chain joins TRBV5-1 and TRBJ2-5; TRBD2 might be the D (5 bases). V dropped 7 bases and J dropped 4 bases, with 20 bases sitting between them. The CDR3 loop spans 15 amino acids. CDR1 is SGHRS and CDR2 is YFSETQ in the germline V gene. The CDR3: CASGLQMGAGETQYF. The CDR3, as DNA: TGCGCCAGCGGACTTCAAATGGGTGCGGGAGAGACCCAGTACTTC.

This clonotype was counted at least ten times. The chain combines TRBV6-1 with TRBJ2-3; D tentatively reads TRBD1 or TRBD2 (5 bases each). CDR3 length equals 15 residues. Germline V gene sequence: CDR1 MNHNS, CDR2 SASEGT. The ends were cut back, 5 bases at V and 2 bases at J, with 14 bases in the middle. CDR3 nucleotides: TGTGCCAGCAGTTATGGGGGTTCGAACACAGATACGCAGTATTTT. This sequence encodes CASSYGGSNTDTQYF.

The chain joins TRBV4-3 to TRBJ2-7, with D tentatively TRBD2 (6 bases). The germline V gene has CDR1 LGHNA and CDR2 YSLEER. The CDR3 runs to 17 residues. Trimming left V 1 base short and J 2 bases short, with 18 bases between. The CDR3 sequence is CASSQGVVRLETYEQYF. DNA for the CDR3: TGCGCCAGCAGCCAAGGCGTGGTGAGACTAGAAACCTACGAGCAGTACTTC.